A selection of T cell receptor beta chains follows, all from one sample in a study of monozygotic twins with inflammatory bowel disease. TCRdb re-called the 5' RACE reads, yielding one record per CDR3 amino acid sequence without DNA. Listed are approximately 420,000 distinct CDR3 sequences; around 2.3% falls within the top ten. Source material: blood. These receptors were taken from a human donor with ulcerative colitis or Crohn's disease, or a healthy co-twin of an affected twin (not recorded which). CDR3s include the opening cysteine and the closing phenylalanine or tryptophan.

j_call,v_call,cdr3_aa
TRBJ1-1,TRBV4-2,CASSQGDRANTEAFF
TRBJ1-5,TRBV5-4,CASSLGTGDNQPQHF
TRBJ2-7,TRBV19,CASSFTTGNEQYF
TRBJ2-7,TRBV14,CASSQDRFLEQYF
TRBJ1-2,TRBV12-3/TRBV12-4,CASSLDRGFAGYTF
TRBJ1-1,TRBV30,CAWSVRPGVGGRNTEAFF
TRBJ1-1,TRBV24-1,CATRGPDRLEAFF
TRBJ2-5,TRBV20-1,CSGGVSLETQYF
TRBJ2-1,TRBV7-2,CASSLASASGGVYEQFF
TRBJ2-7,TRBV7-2,CASSLIGTTTYEQYF
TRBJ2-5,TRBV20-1,CSAGDSGSSQETQYF
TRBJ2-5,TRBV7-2,CASSFRGKRETQYF
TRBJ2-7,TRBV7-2,CASSLVNNYEQYF
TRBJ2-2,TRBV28,CASSPNDRGRGTGELFF
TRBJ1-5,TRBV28,CASSPLDQPQHF
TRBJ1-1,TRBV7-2,CASSFQGQGATEAFF
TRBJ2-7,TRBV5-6,CASSLVGNYEQYF
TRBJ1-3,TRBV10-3,CAFPLLGNTIYF
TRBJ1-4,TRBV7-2,CASSPGPEKLFF
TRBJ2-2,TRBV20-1,CSARKTGARNTGELFF
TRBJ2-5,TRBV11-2,CASSLGAAQETQYF
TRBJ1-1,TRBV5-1,CASSLTPGGPEAFF
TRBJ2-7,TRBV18,CASSPGQNPYEQYF
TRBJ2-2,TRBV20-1,CSARDITVANTGELFF
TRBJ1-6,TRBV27,CASSPFPESAEPLHF
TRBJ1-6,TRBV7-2,CASSANRVGNSPLHF
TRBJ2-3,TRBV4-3,CASSQDIAGGGADTQYF
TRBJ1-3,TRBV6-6,CASSGPSGNTIYF
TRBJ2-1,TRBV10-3,CATGLAGDYNEQFF
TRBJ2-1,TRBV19,CASSIDPGPYNEQFF
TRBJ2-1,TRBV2,CASSLESNEQFF
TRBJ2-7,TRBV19,CASSMTGGAYEQYF
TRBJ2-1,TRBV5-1,CASREISTSSYNEQFF
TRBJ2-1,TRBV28,CASRPQRLSSYNEQFF
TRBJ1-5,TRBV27,CASKAGGNQPQHF
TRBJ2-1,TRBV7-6,CASSRTSGGSNEQFF
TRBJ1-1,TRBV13,CASSVNIRDRNLVSGWNTEAFF